This T cell receptor (beta chain) was sequenced for a study of T-cell reconstitution after alpha-beta-depleted transplantation in children. CDR1 is SGHKS, CDR2 YYEKEE, per germline (reference sequence). CDR3 length: 16 amino acids. V gave up 4 bases and J gave up 2 bases, with 17 bases separating them. Unique molecular identifiers were incorporated when the TCRbeta library was constructed. One entry per CDR3 protein, called by TCRdb with MiXCR from the PCR reads. This table holds some 640,000 distinct CDR3 sequences, approximately 17% found once. For this clonotype: A read error may be the cause here, since a much bigger clone is one base away.

This specimen consisted of PBMCs from the stem cell graft donor, obtained from the stem cell graft. The TCR sequence derives from a human donor who donated a stem cell graft to a child with acute myeloid leukemia. The chain links TRBV5-5 to TRBJ2-3; D is perhaps TRBD2 (5 bases). The CDR3 loop reads CASSRLRAGDTDTQYF. The CDR3 region has the DNA TGTGCCAGCAGCCGTCTCCGAGCCGGGGACACAGATACGCAGTATTTT.